This T cell receptor beta chain was sequenced in a study of human T cells and chemical hapten exposure. TCRdb fed the RACE reads into MiXCR, producing one record per CDR3 protein. The sample has approximately 38,000 distinct CDR3 sequences; about 11% are singletons. This clonotype came up many times. Its target is unknown. The V gene lost 3 bases and the J gene lost 4 bases, with 5 bases spanning the gap. Germline values: CDR1 KGHDR, CDR2 SFDVKD. This CDR3 is 12 amino acids long. Time point in this sample: pre-sensitization, week 0. Treatment here: therapeutic diphenylcyclopropenone sensitization with weekly scalp DPC. Patch tests were applied only after blood draws. The study's findings and limits: Counts of expanded TCRs at PT1 were positively correlated with patch test score.

The sample was whole blood, taken in connection with sensitization to the hapten diphenylcyclopropenone (DPC). This chain uses TRBV24-1 with TRBJ1-2; perhaps TRBD1 as D (5 bases). This TCR was sampled from a man younger than 40 with alopecia areata. Some clones in this sample may be carry-over from other donors' samples. CDR3 region: CATSDDSYGYTF. CDR3 DNA sequence: TGTGCCACCAGTGATGACAGCTATGGCTACACCTTC.